This T cell receptor (beta chain) was documented in a study of cytomegalovirus exposure and HLA in healthy donors. Trimming at V came to 0 bases and at J to 3 bases, leaving 3 bases not matched to a gene. The germline gives CDR1 SGHRS, CDR2 YFSETQ. This CDR3 contains 16 residues. The PCR was carried out with 60 Vbeta primers and 13 Jbeta primers. Methods used by the authors: As a later analysis found, there were 78 million or so unique TCR beta chains, of which roughly 11 million were shared. Measured with immunoSEQ multiplex PCR; TCRdb has only the in-frame clones, and not every one. D and trimming come from the DNA, and the V and J calls and clone size come from that table. The table includes approximately 100,000 clones, 76% detected once. Participants comprised healthy donors of bone marrow.

The clonotype comes from a woman in her thirties or forties in good health and CMV-seropositive. The sample consisted of PBMCs. The chain combines TRBV5-1 with TRBJ2-5; 12 bases are a match to TRBD2. This CDR3 is CASSLGTSGKEETQYF. The CDR3 nucleotides are TGCGCCAGCAGCTTGGGGACTAGCGGGAAAGAAGAGACCCAGTACTTC.